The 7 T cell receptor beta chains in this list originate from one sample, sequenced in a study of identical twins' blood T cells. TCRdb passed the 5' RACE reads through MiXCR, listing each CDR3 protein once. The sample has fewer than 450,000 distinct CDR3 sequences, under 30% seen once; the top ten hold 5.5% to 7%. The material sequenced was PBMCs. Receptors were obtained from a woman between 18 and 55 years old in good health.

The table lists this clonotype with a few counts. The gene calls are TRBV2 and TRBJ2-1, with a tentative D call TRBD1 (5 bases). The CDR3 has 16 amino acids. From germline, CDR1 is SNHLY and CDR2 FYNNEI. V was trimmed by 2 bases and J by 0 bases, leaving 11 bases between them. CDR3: CASSELGLSSYNEQFF. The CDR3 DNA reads TGTGCCAGCAGTGAACTGGGGCTGAGCTCCTACAATGAGCAGTTCTTC.

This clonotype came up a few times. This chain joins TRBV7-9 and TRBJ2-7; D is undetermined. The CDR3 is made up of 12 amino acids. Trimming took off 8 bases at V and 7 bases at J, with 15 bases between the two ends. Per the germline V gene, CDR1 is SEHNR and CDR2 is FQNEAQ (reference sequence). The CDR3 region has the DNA TGTGCCAGCGGGAACCTAATGGGGGAGCAGTACTTC. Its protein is CASGNLMGEQYF.

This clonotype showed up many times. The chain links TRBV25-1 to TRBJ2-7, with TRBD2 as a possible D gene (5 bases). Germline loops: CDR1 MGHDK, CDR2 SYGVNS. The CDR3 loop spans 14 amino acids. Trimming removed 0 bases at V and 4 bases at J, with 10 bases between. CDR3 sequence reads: CASSEYIRGYEQYF. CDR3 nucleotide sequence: TGTGCCAGCAGTGAATATATTCGGGGTTACGAGCAGTACTTC.

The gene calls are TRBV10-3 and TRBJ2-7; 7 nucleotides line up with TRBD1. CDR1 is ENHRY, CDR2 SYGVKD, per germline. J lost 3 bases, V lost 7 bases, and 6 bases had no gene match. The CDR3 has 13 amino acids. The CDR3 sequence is CAIKGTDNYEQYF. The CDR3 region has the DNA TGTGCCATCAAGGGGACAGACAACTACGAGCAGTACTTC.

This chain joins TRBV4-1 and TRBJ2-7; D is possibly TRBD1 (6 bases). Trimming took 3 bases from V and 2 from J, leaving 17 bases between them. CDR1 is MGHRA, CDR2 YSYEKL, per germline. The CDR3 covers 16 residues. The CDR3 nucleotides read TGCGCCAGCAGCCAGTCCCTTACCAACAGGGCCTACGAGCAGTACTTC. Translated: CASSQSLTNRAYEQYF.

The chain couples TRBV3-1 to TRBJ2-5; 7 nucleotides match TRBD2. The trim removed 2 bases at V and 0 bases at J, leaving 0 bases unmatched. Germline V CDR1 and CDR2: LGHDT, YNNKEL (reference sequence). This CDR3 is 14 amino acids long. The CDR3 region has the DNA TGTGCCAGCAGCCAAAGCGGGGACCAAGAGACCCAGTACTTC. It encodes CASSQSGDQETQYF.

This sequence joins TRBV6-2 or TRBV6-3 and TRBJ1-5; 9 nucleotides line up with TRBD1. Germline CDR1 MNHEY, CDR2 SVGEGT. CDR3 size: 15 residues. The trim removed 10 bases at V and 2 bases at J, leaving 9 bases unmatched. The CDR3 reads CAISGTGYGNQPQHF. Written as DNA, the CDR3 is TGTGCCATCAGCGGGACAGGGTATGGCAATCAGCCCCAGCATTTT.